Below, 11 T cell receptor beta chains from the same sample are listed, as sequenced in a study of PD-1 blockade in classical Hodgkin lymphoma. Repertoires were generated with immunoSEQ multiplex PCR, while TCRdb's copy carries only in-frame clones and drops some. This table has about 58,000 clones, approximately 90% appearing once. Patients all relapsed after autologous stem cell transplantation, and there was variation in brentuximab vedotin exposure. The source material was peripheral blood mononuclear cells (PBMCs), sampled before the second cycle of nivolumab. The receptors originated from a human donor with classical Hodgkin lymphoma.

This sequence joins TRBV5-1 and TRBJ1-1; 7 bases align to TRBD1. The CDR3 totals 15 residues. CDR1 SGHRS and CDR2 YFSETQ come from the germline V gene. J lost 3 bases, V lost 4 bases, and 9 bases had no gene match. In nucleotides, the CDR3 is TGCGCCAGCAGCGGCACAGGGGAGACCTACACTGAAGCTTTCTTT. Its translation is CASSGTGETYTEAFF.

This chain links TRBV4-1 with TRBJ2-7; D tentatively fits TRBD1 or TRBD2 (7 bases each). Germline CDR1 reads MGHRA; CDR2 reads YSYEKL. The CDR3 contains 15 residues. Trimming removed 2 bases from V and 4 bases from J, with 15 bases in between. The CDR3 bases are TGCGCCAGCAGCCAACTAAGACAGGGACTATACGAGCAGTACTTC. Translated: CASSQLRQGLYEQYF.

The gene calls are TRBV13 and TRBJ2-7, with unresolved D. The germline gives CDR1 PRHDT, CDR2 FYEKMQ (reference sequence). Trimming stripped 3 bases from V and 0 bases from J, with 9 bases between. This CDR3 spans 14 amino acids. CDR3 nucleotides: TGTGCCAGCAGCTTCGGGCAGAGCTCCTACGAGCAGTACTTC. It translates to CASSFGQSSYEQYF.

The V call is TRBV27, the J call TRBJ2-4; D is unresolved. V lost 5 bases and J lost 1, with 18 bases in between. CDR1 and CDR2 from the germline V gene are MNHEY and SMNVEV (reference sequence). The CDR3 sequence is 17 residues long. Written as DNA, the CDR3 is TGTGCCAGCAGTCCGTCGATCGAGGCTCTGGCCAAAAACATTCAGTACTTC. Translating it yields CASSPSIEALAKNIQYF.

In DNA form, the CDR3 reads TGTGCCAGCAGCCCTGGGACAGCGATCCGATTCTCCTACGAGCAGTACTTC. It yields the protein CASSPGTAIRFSYEQYF. This chain uses TRBV7-8 with TRBJ2-7, with 7 bases matching TRBD1. After removal of 5 bases from V and 0 bases from J, the junction contained 13 bases not matched to a gene. Per the germline V gene, CDR1 is SGHVS and CDR2 is FQNEAQ. This CDR3 is built from 17 residues.

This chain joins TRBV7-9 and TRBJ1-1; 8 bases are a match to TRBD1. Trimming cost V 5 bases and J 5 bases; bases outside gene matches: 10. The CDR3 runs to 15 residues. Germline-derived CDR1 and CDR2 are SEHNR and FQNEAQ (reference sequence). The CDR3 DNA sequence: TGTGCCAGCAGCCAAGACAGGGGCGGATGGACTGAAGCTTTCTTT. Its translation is CASSQDRGGWTEAFF.

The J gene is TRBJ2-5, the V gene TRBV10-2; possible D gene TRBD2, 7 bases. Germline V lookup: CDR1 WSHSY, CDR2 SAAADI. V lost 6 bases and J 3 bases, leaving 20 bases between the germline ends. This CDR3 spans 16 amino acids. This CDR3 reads CASRAPGGPGKETQYF. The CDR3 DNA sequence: TGCGCCAGCAGGGCGCCCGGGGGGCCCGGGAAAGAGACCCAGTACTTC.

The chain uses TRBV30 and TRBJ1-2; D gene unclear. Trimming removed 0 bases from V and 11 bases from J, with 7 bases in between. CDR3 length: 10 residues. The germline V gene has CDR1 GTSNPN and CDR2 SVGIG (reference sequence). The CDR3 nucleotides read TGTGCCTGGAGTGTCGAGTGGTACACCTTC. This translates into CAWSVEWYTF.

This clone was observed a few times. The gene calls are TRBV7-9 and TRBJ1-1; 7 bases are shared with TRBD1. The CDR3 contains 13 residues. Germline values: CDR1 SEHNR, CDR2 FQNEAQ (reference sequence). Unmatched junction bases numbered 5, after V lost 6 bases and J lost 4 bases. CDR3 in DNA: TGTGCCAGCAGGTATCAGGGGGGCACTGAAGCTTTCTTT. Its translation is CASRYQGGTEAFF.

The CDR3 protein is CASSTGAITDTQYF. The DNA for the CDR3 is TGTGCCAGTAGCACAGGGGCAATCACAGATACGCAGTATTTT. The gene calls are TRBV19 and TRBJ2-3; TRBD1 agrees at 7 bases. The CDR3 is 14 residues long. Germline values: CDR1 LNHDA, CDR2 SQIVND (reference sequence). V trimming: 6 bases; J trimming: 2 bases; junction bases outside the gene matches: 5. The variable domain in full, completed from reference TRBV19 and TRBJ2-3, reads DGGITQSPKYLFRKEGQNVTLSCEQNLNHDAMYWYRQDPGQGLRLIYYSQIVNDFQKGDIAEGYSVSREKKESFPLTVTSAQKNPTAFYLCASSTGAITDTQYFGPGTRLTVL.

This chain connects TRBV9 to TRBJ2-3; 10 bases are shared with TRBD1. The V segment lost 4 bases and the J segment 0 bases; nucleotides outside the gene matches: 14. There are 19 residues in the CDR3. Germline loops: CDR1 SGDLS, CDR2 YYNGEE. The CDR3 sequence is CASSSPEDRGPFSTDTQYF. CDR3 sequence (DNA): TGTGCCAGCAGCTCCCCGGAAGACAGGGGGCCTTTTAGCACAGATACGCAGTATTTT.